This TCR beta chain was found in a study of Ad26.COV2.S vaccination and SARS-CoV-2 variants. The CDR3 extends over 14 amino acids. Germline V gene data show CDR1 as SGHKS and CDR2 as YYEKEE (reference sequence). Between the trimmed V and J ends, which lost 0 bases and 4 bases, there was a span of 10 bases. Treatment meaning: 15 to 20 received Ad26.COV2.S at low or high dose, single or two shots; 5 received placebo; per-sample allocation not given. After the first vaccine or placebo injection, samples were drawn on day 63. The protocol was immunoSEQ multiplex PCR, while the TCRdb copy is restricted to in-frame clones and leaves out a portion. The top ten clones hold 3.5% of a sample with about 370,000 clones, approximately 91% of them seen once.

The receptor comes from a person aged 18 to 59 who received the Ad26.COV2.S COVID-19 vaccine or a placebo. Sequences were derived from peripheral blood, sampled in a trial of Ad26.COV2.S vaccine versus placebo. The chain has TRBV5-5 and TRBJ1-2, with D possibly matching TRBD1 (6 bases). The CDR3 coding sequence is TGTGCCAGCAGCTTGGCAGGGGCCGCCTATGGCTACACCTTC. Translation gives CASSLAGAAYGYTF.